These T cell receptor beta chains were read from a single sample in a study of T-cell reconstitution after alpha-beta-depleted transplantation in children. Each CDR3 protein is one row after TCRdb ran MiXCR on the PCR reads. The sample lists a few hundred thousand distinct CDR3 sequences; over 10% were seen once. The sequencing used PBMCs, mostly from graft donor cells, collected 360 days after TCRalphabeta/CD19-depleted stem cell transplant. The receptors originated from a male patient between 5 and 17 years old who had a stem cell transplant for acute myeloid leukemia, so the T cells may come from the graft donor. Both conserved end residues are part of each CDR3. The D gene is left open where the match is weak. Part of the rows lack a size; the others show once, few, many or a class for expanded clones.

V: TRBV12-3/TRBV12-4
size: .
D: .
J: TRBJ2-5
DNA: TGTGCCAGCAGTTTCGGTCAGGGTGGGACCCAGTACTTC
CDR3: CASSFGQGGTQYF

V: TRBV20-1
size: .
D: TRBD2
J: TRBJ2-3
DNA: TGCAGTGCTAGTTCCGGGCTAGCGGGGGCCGCTTACACAGATACGCAGTATTTT
CDR3: CSASSGLAGAAYTDTQYF

V: TRBV20-1
size: once
D: .
J: TRBJ2-7
DNA: TGCAGTGCTAGATCAAAAAGGGGCCGCGTTGACCAAGGCTCCTACGAGCAGTACTTC
CDR3: CSARSKRGRVDQGSYEQYF

V: TRBV14
size: .
D: .
J: TRBJ2-2
DNA: TGTGCCAGCAGCCAAGATCAATGGGGCCGAACCGGGGAGCTGTTTTTT
CDR3: CASSQDQWGRTGELFF

V: TRBV5-1
size: .
D: TRBD2
J: TRBJ2-7
DNA: TGCGCCAGCAGCTCCTTACTAGCGGGAGGCTCCTACGAGCAGTACTTC
CDR3: CASSSLLAGGSYEQYF

V: TRBV11-1
size: few
D: .
J: TRBJ2-7
DNA: TGTGCCAGCAGCTTAGACTGGACAGCTAGCACCTACGAGCAGTACTTC
CDR3: CASSLDWTASTYEQYF

V: TRBV28
size: .
D: .
J: TRBJ2-7
DNA: TGTGCCAGCAGCCCCATGGGGTGGCCACCCGAGCAGTACTTC
CDR3: CASSPMGWPPEQYF

V: TRBV7-2
size: many
D: .
J: TRBJ2-3
DNA: TGTGCCAGCAGCGATATTGCGGGAAAGGAGTGGGATACGCAGTATTTT
CDR3: CASSDIAGKEWDTQYF

V: TRBV11-2
size: few
D: .
J: TRBJ2-6
DNA: TGTGCCAGCAGCCCCAGTGTGATCAGGGATTTCTCTGGGGCCAACGTCCTGACTTTC
CDR3: CASSPSVIRDFSGANVLTF

V: TRBV7-2
size: .
D: .
J: TRBJ2-4
DNA: TGTGCCAGCAGCCTTAAAAACATTCAGTACTTC
CDR3: CASSLKNIQYF

V: TRBV25-1
size: .
D: .
J: TRBJ2-6
DNA: TGTGCCAGCAGTGAATCTAAGGGGTTTGGGGCCAACGTCCTGACTTTC
CDR3: CASSESKGFGANVLTF

V: TRBV20-1
size: .
D: TRBD2
J: TRBJ2-7
DNA: TGCTGTGCTAGAACTAGCGGGAGGGTCTACGAGCAGTACTTC
CDR3: CCARTSGRVYEQYF

V: TRBV18
size: .
D: .
J: TRBJ2-3
DNA: TGTGCCAGCTCCCTCTTTGGAGGGAGTCCGTCAGATACGCAGTATTTT
CDR3: CASSLFGGSPSDTQYF

V: TRBV20-1
size: .
D: .
J: TRBJ2-1
DNA: TGCAGTGCGCCAGCCCTGGAATTCAACAATGAGCAGTTCTTC
CDR3: CSAPALEFNNEQFF

V: TRBV28
size: few
D: TRBD1
J: TRBJ2-1
DNA: TGTGCCAGCACTCGGACAGGGGGCAGCTACAATGAGCAGTTCTTC
CDR3: CASTRTGGSYNEQFF

V: TRBV28
size: many
D: .
J: TRBJ2-3
DNA: TGTGCCAGCGCTCAGACCGCGGATACGCAGTATTTT
CDR3: CASAQTADTQYF

V: TRBV28
size: .
D: .
J: TRBJ1-2
DNA: TGTGCCAGCAGTATCGGGGGGCCGGGCTATGGCTACACCTTC
CDR3: CASSIGGPGYGYTF

V: TRBV20-1
size: .
D: .
J: TRBJ2-7
DNA: TGCAGTGCTAGATTATGGGCGGAGGGACCCTACGAGCAGTACTTC
CDR3: CSARLWAEGPYEQYF

V: TRBV9
size: .
D: TRBD2
J: TRBJ2-1
DNA: TGTGCCAGCAGCGGGATAGCGGGAGGTGCGTACAATGAGCAGTTCTTC
CDR3: CASSGIAGGAYNEQFF

V: TRBV20-1
size: .
D: .
J: TRBJ2-2
DNA: TGCAGTGGGAGGTTGGGGCAGCTTAACACCGGGGAGCTGTTTTTT
CDR3: CSGRLGQLNTGELFF

V: TRBV11-2
size: few
D: TRBD1
J: TRBJ2-2
DNA: TGTGCCAGCAGCTTAGGTCCGGGACAGGGGGCCACCGGGGAGCTGTTTTTT
CDR3: CASSLGPGQGATGELFF

V: TRBV14
size: .
D: TRBD2
J: TRBJ2-7
DNA: TGTGCCAGCAGCCAATTGGGACTAGCGGGAGGAAACGAGCAGTACTTC
CDR3: CASSQLGLAGGNEQYF

V: TRBV20-1
size: few
D: TRBD2
J: TRBJ2-7
DNA: TGCAGTTCCCCACGCGGGACTAGTTACGAGCAGTACTTC
CDR3: CSSPRGTSYEQYF

V: TRBV28
size: many
D: .
J: TRBJ1-5
DNA: TGTGCCAGCAGTTGGGCTGACGTTATCAATCAGCCCCAGCATTTT
CDR3: CASSWADVINQPQHF

V: TRBV10-3
size: .
D: .
J: TRBJ2-5
DNA: TGTGCCATCAAGGGACAGGGATCCCTGGCTAGCGGGAGTAGACAAGAGACCCAGTACTTC
CDR3: CAIKGQGSLASGSRQETQYF

V: TRBV4-2
size: .
D: TRBD2
J: TRBJ2-7
DNA: TGTGCCAGCAGCCAAGAGGGACTAGCGGGGCAACTTTACGAGCAGTACTTC
CDR3: CASSQEGLAGQLYEQYF

V: TRBV28
size: many
D: TRBD2
J: TRBJ2-3
DNA: TGTGCCAGCAGTTTAACGTTTCTAGCGGGTTACACAGATACGCAGTATTTT
CDR3: CASSLTFLAGYTDTQYF

V: TRBV5-4
size: .
D: .
J: TRBJ2-5
DNA: TGTGCCAGCAGCTGGACGGCAGGGGTTCGGGAGACCCAGTACTTC
CDR3: CASSWTAGVRETQYF

V: TRBV2
size: .
D: TRBD2
J: TRBJ2-1
DNA: TGTGCCAGCAGTGAATCAGGGCTAGCGGGAGTATCGAATGAGCAGTTCTTC
CDR3: CASSESGLAGVSNEQFF

V: TRBV4-2
size: .
D: .
J: TRBJ2-5
DNA: TGTGCCAGCAGCCAAGATAATTATCCGGAGATGAGTAGCCAAGAGACCCAGTACTTC
CDR3: CASSQDNYPEMSSQETQYF

V: TRBV6-5
size: .
D: TRBD2
J: TRBJ2-5
DNA: TGTGCCAGCAGTTTCACTTCCGGGACTAGCGGTATTGTGTCGGAGACCCAGTACTTC
CDR3: CASSFTSGTSGIVSETQYF

V: TRBV7-9
size: few
D: .
J: TRBJ1-3
DNA: TGTGCCAGCAGCTTAGGAGGGTCCTCTGGAAACACCATATATTTT
CDR3: CASSLGGSSGNTIYF

V: TRBV2
size: few
D: .
J: TRBJ2-7
DNA: TGTGCCAGCAGTGAAGCGGCGAGATATCCCTACGAGCAGTACTTC
CDR3: CASSEAARYPYEQYF

V: TRBV20-1
size: .
D: .
J: TRBJ2-1
DNA: TGCAGTGCTAGAGATCCGGGTGCGCACGGTGAGCAGTTCTTC
CDR3: CSARDPGAHGEQFF

V: TRBV20-1
size: few
D: TRBD2
J: TRBJ2-1
DNA: TGCAGTGCTAGTGGAACCCCGAACCTTAGCGGGAGGGGGGGCAATGAGCAGTTCTTC
CDR3: CSASGTPNLSGRGGNEQFF

V: TRBV4-2
size: few
D: TRBD2
J: TRBJ2-1
DNA: TGTGCCAGCAGCCCGGGACTAGCGGGAGTTCCGAGAGGGAATGAGCAGTTCTTC
CDR3: CASSPGLAGVPRGNEQFF

V: TRBV7-9
size: .
D: .
J: TRBJ2-7
DNA: TGTGCCAGCAGCCCTGACACCAAGGTTGTCGACGAGCAGTACTTC
CDR3: CASSPDTKVVDEQYF

V: TRBV11-1
size: .
D: TRBD2
J: TRBJ2-1
DNA: TGTGCCAGCAGCTTTGATGGGACTAGCGTGAGTCGGGAGCAGTTCTTC
CDR3: CASSFDGTSVSREQFF

V: TRBV14
size: few
D: .
J: TRBJ1-1
DNA: TGTGCCAGCAGCCAAGCGGAAATAGACAGGCTTAACACTGAAGCTTTCTTT
CDR3: CASSQAEIDRLNTEAFF

V: TRBV5-6
size: many
D: .
J: TRBJ1-5
DNA: TGTGCCAGCAGCTTTGGTATGAAGGGGAGCAATCAGCCCCAGCATTTT
CDR3: CASSFGMKGSNQPQHF

V: TRBV5-4
size: .
D: TRBD2
J: TRBJ2-3
DNA: TGTGCCAGCAGCTTGCTGGGTGGGAGGGCCGATACGCAGTATTTT
CDR3: CASSLLGGRADTQYF

V: TRBV29-1
size: few
D: TRBD1
J: TRBJ2-1
DNA: TGCAGCGTCGCACCGGGACAGGAATTGTACAATGAGCAGTTCTTC
CDR3: CSVAPGQELYNEQFF

V: TRBV18
size: .
D: .
J: TRBJ2-5
DNA: TGTGCCAGCTCAACCATAGCGTACACCCAGTACTTC
CDR3: CASSTIAYTQYF

V: TRBV14
size: few
D: .
J: TRBJ2-1
DNA: TGTGCCAGCAGCCACCGGGGCGGGGTAGCGGACAATGAGCAGTTCTTC
CDR3: CASSHRGGVADNEQFF

V: TRBV5-1
size: few
D: TRBD1
J: TRBJ1-2
DNA: TGCGCCAGCAGCCCGAAACAGGGGTCCTATGGCTACACCTTC
CDR3: CASSPKQGSYGYTF

V: TRBV11-2
size: .
D: TRBD2
J: TRBJ2-1
DNA: TGTGCCAGCAGATTTCCACTAGCGGGAGTGGTGGTGGGTTACAATGAGCAGTTCTTC
CDR3: CASRFPLAGVVVGYNEQFF

V: TRBV27
size: many
D: TRBD2
J: TRBJ2-2
DNA: TGTGCCAGCAGTTTCGTCCTAGCGGGAGCCGGGGAGCTGTTTTTT
CDR3: CASSFVLAGAGELFF

V: TRBV12-3/TRBV12-4
size: .
D: .
J: TRBJ1-5
DNA: TGTGCCAGCAGTTTATTGACAGGCCCCCGGAATCAGCCCCAGCATTTT
CDR3: CASSLLTGPRNQPQHF

V: TRBV6-1
size: few
D: .
J: TRBJ1-4
DNA: TGTGCCAGCAAGAAACAGGGTCCAACTAATGAAAAACTGTTTTTT
CDR3: CASKKQGPTNEKLFF

V: TRBV28
size: .
D: .
J: TRBJ1-6
DNA: TGTGCCAGCAGTTTGGCGGCGGGGACAAATTCACCCCTCCACTTT
CDR3: CASSLAAGTNSPLHF

V: TRBV28
size: .
D: TRBD1
J: TRBJ1-5
DNA: TGTGCCAGCAGTCACACAGGGGGTGGAACTTATAGCAATCAGCCCCAGCATTTT
CDR3: CASSHTGGGTYSNQPQHF

V: TRBV19
size: once
D: TRBD2
J: TRBJ2-7
DNA: TGTGCCAGTAGTCCCCGGGGGGACTACTACGAGCAGTACTTC
CDR3: CASSPRGDYYEQYF

V: TRBV4-2
size: few
D: TRBD2
J: TRBJ2-1
DNA: TGTGCCAGCAGCCAAGGACTAGCGCTGTTCTTC
CDR3: CASSQGLALFF

V: TRBV7-9
size: few
D: TRBD1
J: TRBJ2-7
DNA: TGTGCCAGCAGCTTCGGACAGGGGTATAACGAGCAGTACTTC
CDR3: CASSFGQGYNEQYF

V: TRBV29-1
size: many
D: .
J: TRBJ2-5
DNA: TGCAGCGTTAACGTGGAAGAGACCCAGTACTTC
CDR3: CSVNVEETQYF